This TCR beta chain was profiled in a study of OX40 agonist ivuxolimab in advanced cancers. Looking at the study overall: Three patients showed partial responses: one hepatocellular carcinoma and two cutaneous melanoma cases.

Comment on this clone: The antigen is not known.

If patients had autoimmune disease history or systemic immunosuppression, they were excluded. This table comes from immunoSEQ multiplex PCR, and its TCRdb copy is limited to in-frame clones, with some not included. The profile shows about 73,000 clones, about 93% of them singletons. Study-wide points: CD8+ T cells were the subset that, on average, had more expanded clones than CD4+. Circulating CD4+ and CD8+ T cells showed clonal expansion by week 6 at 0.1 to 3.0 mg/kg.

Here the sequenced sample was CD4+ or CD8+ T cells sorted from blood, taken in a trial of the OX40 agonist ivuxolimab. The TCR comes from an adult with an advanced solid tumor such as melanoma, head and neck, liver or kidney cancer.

The CDR3 sequence is CASSSRRGLAGYTQYF. The DNA for the CDR3 is TGTGCCAGCAGTTCCCGAAGGGGCCTAGCGGGCTATACGCAGTATTTT. The chain couples TRBV6-5 to TRBJ2-3; TRBD2 matches 8 bases. CDR1 MNHEY and CDR2 SVGAGI come from the germline V gene. J lost 7 bases, V lost 4 bases, and 13 bases had no gene match. The CDR3 runs to 16 residues.